These 9 T cell receptor beta chains originate from one sample sequenced in a study of blood T cell repertoires in COVID-19. The repertoire was sequenced with immunoSEQ multiplex PCR; TCRdb's copy has only in-frame clones and lacks some. The table has around 300,000 clones, roughly 85% seen once. The sample consisted of peripheral blood. These receptor sequences come from a woman between 65 and 79 years old with acute or convalescent COVID-19.

The J gene is TRBJ1-1, the V gene TRBV30; D perhaps matches TRBD1 (6 bases). Germline V gene sequence: CDR1 GTSNPN, CDR2 SVGIG (reference sequence). V was trimmed by 5 bases and J by 5 bases, leaving 9 bases between them. This CDR3 contains 11 residues. The CDR3 DNA reads as TGTGCCTGGGGGGGGCTGACTGAAGCTTTCTTT. Translation: CAWGGLTEAFF.

The chain links TRBV9 to TRBJ1-6, with 8 bases identical to TRBD1. The ends lost 4 bases at V and 10 bases at J; junction bases unmatched: 10. Germline V gene lookup returns CDR1 SGDLS and CDR2 YYNGEE. The CDR3 runs to 15 residues. As DNA, the CDR3 is TGTGCCAGCAGCCCCGAGCGGACAGGGAGCTCACCCCTCCACTTT. Translation gives CASSPERTGSSPLHF.

The V and J genes are TRBV19 and TRBJ1-5; 7 positions match TRBD1. The CDR3 is 15 amino acids. The V gene end was trimmed by 5 bases and the J gene end by 4 bases; junction bases not matched to a gene: 8. From germline, CDR1 is LNHDA and CDR2 SQIVND (reference sequence). CDR3 protein: CASSLQGIPNQPQHF. The CDR3 DNA is TGTGCCAGTAGTCTACAGGGGATCCCAAATCAGCCCCAGCATTTT. The variable domain in full, completed from reference TRBV19 and TRBJ1-5, reads DGGITQSPKYLFRKEGQNVTLSCEQNLNHDAMYWYRQDPGQGLRLIYYSQIVNDFQKGDIAEGYSVSREKKESFPLTVTSAQKNPTAFYLCASSLQGIPNQPQHFGDGTRLSIL.

The genes are TRBV6-5 and TRBJ1-3; 8 nucleotides line up with TRBD1. Trimming at V came to 6 bases and at J to 3 bases, leaving 1 base not matched to a gene. The CDR3 consists of 13 residues. Germline lookup yields CDR1 MNHEY and CDR2 SVGAGI. CDR3 amino acids: CASRGQVGNTIYF. CDR3 nucleotides: TGTGCCAGCAGGGGACAGGTTGGAAACACCATATATTTT.

V is TRBV5-1 and J is TRBJ1-1; 7 bases map to TRBD1. From germline, CDR1 is SGHRS and CDR2 YFSETQ. V lost 5 bases and J lost 2; bases outside the gene matches: 6. CDR3 length: 14 amino acids. Here the CDR3 DNA reads TGCGCCAGCAGGCGAGACAGGGCTAACACTGAAGCTTTCTTT. Translation: CASRRDRANTEAFF.

This sequence joins TRBV2 and TRBJ1-4; 9 bases agree with TRBD1. Trimming cost V 4 bases and J 1 base; bases outside gene matches: 4. This CDR3 spans 16 amino acids. CDR1 is SNHLY, CDR2 FYNNEI, per germline. The CDR3 region is CASSAGQGITNEKLFF. CDR3 nucleotide sequence: TGTGCCAGCAGTGCGGGACAGGGAATAACTAATGAAAAACTGTTTTTT.

The chain couples TRBV11-2 to TRBJ2-1, with 7 nucleotides matching TRBD1. CDR1 and CDR2 (germline): SGHAT, FQNNGV. This CDR3 is 15 amino acids long. With 5 bases clipped from V and 6 bases from J, the junction kept 10 bases outside the gene matches. The CDR3 nucleotides read TGTGCCAGCAGCCTCTCCGGGACAGAACGCAATGAGCAGTTCTTC. It specifies CASSLSGTERNEQFF.

The chain couples TRBV11-2 to TRBJ2-1; tentative D call: TRBD1 (6 bases). Looked up from germline, CDR1 is SGHAT and CDR2 is FQNNGV. This CDR3 is built from 15 residues. Trimming took off 1 base at V and 3 bases at J, with 10 bases between the two ends. CDR3 region: CASSLGGGLYNEQFF. The CDR3 nucleotides read TGTGCCAGCAGCTTAGGTGGGGGCCTCTACAATGAGCAGTTCTTC.

A single count supports this clone. V usage is TRBV18 and J usage is TRBJ1-1, with 7 positions matching TRBD1. J gave up 5 bases and V 5 bases, and 8 bases lay outside the gene matches. The germline CDR1 and CDR2 sequences are KGHSH and LQKENI. The CDR3 spans 14 residues. The chain's CDR3 is CASSDRDSRTEAFF. DNA for the CDR3: TGTGCCAGCTCAGACCGGGACAGTCGGACTGAAGCTTTCTTT.